Presented here are 2 T cell receptor beta chains from one specimen sequenced in a study of Graves' ophthalmopathy and Graves' hyperthyroidism. RNA transcripts provided the template for amplifying TCR beta CDR3 regions. First-round RT-PCR used HTBI primers; second-round multiplex PCR followed. MiXCR, applied by TCRdb to the multiplex PCR reads, yields one record per CDR3 protein. In the table there are over a million distinct CDR3 sequences, about two fifths of which are singletons. Source material: peripheral blood or thyroid tissue (not recorded which). These receptors all stem from an adult man with Graves' hyperthyroidism.

The chain links TRBV10-3 to TRBJ2-1; 12 bases agree with TRBD2. The CDR3 is 16 amino acids. Germline V gives CDR1 ENHRY, CDR2 SYGVKD. With V trimmed by 9 bases and J by 1 base, 7 bases remained unmatched. The CDR3 coding sequence is TGTGCCATGGGACTAGCGGGCCGGGGGTCCTACAATGAGCAGTTCTTC. Translation: CAMGLAGRGSYNEQFF.

This clonotype was detected only a few times. This sequence joins TRBV2 and TRBJ2-1; D is undetermined. The germline V and J ends were trimmed by 2 bases and 1 base, with 6 bases remaining between them. CDR1 and CDR2 (germline): SNHLY, FYNNEI. There are 14 residues in the CDR3. The CDR3 nucleotides are TGTGCCAGCAGTGAACTCAGTTCCTACAATGAGCAGTTCTTC. It codes for CASSELSSYNEQFF.